This TCR beta chain was identified during a study of blood T cell repertoires in COVID-19. Study details: From the United States, Italy and Spain came samples of acute and convalescent COVID-19. Nucleic acid was either cDNA or gDNA, and it came from T cells, B-cell-depleted T cells, or PBMCs.

The CDR3 loop spans 13 amino acids. Germline V gene lookup returns CDR1 SNHLY and CDR2 FYNNEI. The ends were cut back, 5 bases at V and 7 bases at J, with 14 bases in the middle. Authors' data handling: The assay estimated nucleated cells by amplifying reference gene primers. Generated by immunoSEQ multiplex PCR, the TCRdb table keeps only in-frame clones and is missing some. Clone size and V and J calls were adopted from that table, with D and trimming inferred from the DNA. The sample yields about 33,000 clones, less than 90% seen once. The chain is built from TRBV2 and TRBJ1-1; a possible D gene is TRBD1 (5 bases). The specimen sequenced was peripheral blood. This sequence originates from a man aged 70-80 years with acute or convalescent COVID-19. The CDR3 loop is CASSRTFQGEAFF. As DNA, the CDR3 is TGTGCCAGCAGTCGGACATTCCAAGGTGAAGCTTTCTTT.